Listed here are 9 T cell receptor beta chains from one sample, sequenced in a study of identical twins. MiXCR, run by TCRdb on the 5' RACE reads, gives a single entry per CDR3 protein. In the table there are 550,000 to 700,000 distinct CDR3 sequences, more than 9% of which are singletons. The same sample was also studied in work on yellow fever vaccine responses in identical twins.

The sample was PBMCs. The receptors derive from a woman aged 18-30 years in good health.

This clonotype has just a few counts. The J gene is TRBJ2-3, the V gene TRBV5-1; D not certain. This CDR3 is built from 15 residues. Germline CDR1 is SGHRS and CDR2 is YFSETQ. V lost 2 bases and J 2 bases, leaving 12 bases between the germline ends. The CDR3 is CASSLGRQNTDTQYF. CDR3 in DNA: TGCGCCAGCAGCTTAGGACGGCAGAACACAGATACGCAGTATTTT.

This clonotype has a count of ten or more. The V and J genes are TRBV7-2 and TRBJ2-3; unclear D gene. V was clipped by 6 bases and J by 9 bases, with 13 bases between them. Per germline, CDR1 SGHTA and CDR2 FQGNSA. There are 12 residues in the CDR3. The DNA of the CDR3 is TGTGCCAGCAGTGGACCCCTCCCCACGCAGTATTTT. This gives the protein CASSGPLPTQYF.

The rearrangement uses TRBV30 and TRBJ1-1; D is undetermined. CDR3 size: 15 residues. Trimming removed 0 bases at V and 6 bases at J, with 17 bases between. Germline CDR1 is GTSNPN and CDR2 is SVGIG (reference sequence). CDR3 protein: CAWSVSRHGSAEAFF. DNA of the CDR3: TGTGCCTGGAGTGTTTCGAGACACGGATCAGCTGAAGCTTTCTTT.

This clonotype was seen many times. The rearrangement joins TRBV29-1 to TRBJ2-1, with 10 bases lining up with TRBD2. This CDR3 contains 15 residues. With 6 bases clipped from V and 6 bases from J, the junction kept 11 bases outside the gene matches. CDR1 is SQVTM and CDR2 is ANQGSEA in the germline V gene. CDR3 region: CSVDGSGGPSNEQFF. The CDR3 DNA sequence: TGCAGCGTCGATGGTAGCGGGGGGCCTAGCAATGAGCAGTTCTTC.

A few counts support this clonotype. This chain joins TRBV20-1 and TRBJ2-2, with 7 positions matching TRBD2. Germline-derived CDR1 and CDR2 are DFQATT and SNEGSKA (reference sequence). The CDR3 has 17 residues. After removal of 0 bases from V and 1 base from J, the junction contained 8 bases not matched to a gene. CDR3 nucleotide sequence: TGCAGTGCTAGAGATCGACGGGGCGGGAGGAACACCGGGGAGCTGTTTTTT. Its protein product is CSARDRRGGRNTGELFF.

This clonotype was detected a few times. The V gene is TRBV9, the J gene TRBJ2-2; 11 bases map to TRBD2. This CDR3 region has 18 residues. J was trimmed by 3 bases and V by 4 bases; bases with no gene match: 11. Looked up from germline, CDR1 is SGDLS and CDR2 is YYNGEE. The CDR3 bases are TGTGCCAGCAGCCCTGAATTTAGCGGGAGGGCCTACACCGGGGAGCTGTTTTTT. It codes for CASSPEFSGRAYTGELFF.

The rearrangement joins TRBV20-1 to TRBJ1-4, with TRBD1 matching over 10 bases. Germline loops: CDR1 DFQATT, CDR2 SNEGSKA (reference sequence). This CDR3 spans 13 amino acids. V was pared by 4 bases and J by 6 bases, with 2 bases of the junction left unmatched. CDR3 amino acids: CSATGQGYEKLFF. The CDR3 nucleotides read TGCAGTGCTACGGGACAGGGGTATGAAAAACTGTTTTTT.

There are many counts of this clonotype. The chain employs TRBV12-3 or TRBV12-4 and TRBJ2-1, with 7 bases lining up with TRBD2. V gave up 5 bases and J gave up 9 bases; unmatched junction bases: 13. The CDR3 sequence is 15 residues long. In nucleotides, the CDR3 is TGTGCCAGCAGTGGGAAAGCGGGGTTAACCAGTGAGCAGTTCTTC. Its protein is CASSGKAGLTSEQFF.

This clonotype occurred many times. The chain combines TRBV12-3 or TRBV12-4 with TRBJ2-4; no firm D call. Trimming pared 5 bases from V and 0 bases from J, leaving 5 bases between. The CDR3 length is 13 residues. CDR3 coding DNA: TGTGCCAGCAGTGTGATAGCCAAAAACATTCAGTACTTC. This sequence encodes CASSVIAKNIQYF.